This TCR beta chain was recorded in a study of Graves' ophthalmopathy and Graves' hyperthyroidism. Study-wide results and caveats: Ophthalmopathy cases were distinguished from stable hyperthyroidism by a 13-signature model, reaching 85% to 90% sensitivity and about 80% specificity. As the model predicted ophthalmopathy progression, it achieved a sensitivity of 70% to 71% and a specificity of roughly 72%. Most thyroid clonotypes with frequency above 0.001 were detected in blood too.

Beta-chain TCR CDR3 regions were amplified from RNA transcripts. HTBI primers were used in a first-round RT-PCR, which preceded a second-round multiplex PCR. TCRdb used MiXCR to reprocess the multiplex PCR reads, holding one entry per CDR3 protein. There are 300,000 to 450,000 distinct CDR3 sequences in the sample; about a sixth occur only once, and 2.4% lies in the top ten. This clonotype was seen at least ten times. Its antigen is not identified. The CDR3 extends over 14 amino acids. Germline CDR1 and CDR2: SQVTM and ANQGSEA. After removal of 3 bases from V and 7 bases from J, the junction contained 4 bases not matched to a gene. Other autoimmune diseases, uncontrolled infections, pregnancy and lactation each led to patient exclusion.

This chain connects TRBV29-1 to TRBJ2-5; 14 positions agree with TRBD2. This TCR came from an adult woman with stable Graves' hyperthyroidism. Sequenced sample: peripheral blood. This chain's CDR3 is CSVETSGRVGTQYF. The CDR3 nucleotides read TGCAGCGTTGAGACTAGCGGGAGGGTAGGGACCCAGTACTTC. Drawing the rest from reference TRBV29-1 and TRBJ2-5, the complete variable domain is SAVISQKPSRDICQRGTSLTIQCQVDSQVTMMFWYRQQPGQSLTLIATANQGSEATYESGFVIDKFPISRPNLTFSTLTVSNMSPEDSSIYLCSVETSGRVGTQYFGPGTRLLVL.